Given below is one T cell receptor (beta chain) in context. Libraries were prepared by immunoSEQ multiplex PCR; TCRdb keeps only in-frame clonotypes and omits some of them. Of some 120,000 clones listed, about 95% were seen once; the top ten hold around 3.6%. CDR3 length: 14 residues. Per the germline V gene, CDR1 is SGHVS and CDR2 is FQNEAQ. The V gene lost 5 bases and the J gene lost 3 bases, with 13 bases spanning the gap. The sample originates from a study of control samples from healthy donors and cancer patients. The sequencing input was blood. The receptor was isolated from a man in his thirties or forties in good health. The chain has TRBV7-8 and TRBJ1-2; D gene ambiguous. CDR3 residues: CASSLGPRDYGYTF. CDR3 bases: TGTGCCAGCAGCCTCGGACCGAGGGACTATGGCTACACCTTC.